Below, one T cell receptor beta chain is given with its context. This specimen belongs to a study of blood T cell repertoires in COVID-19. Looking at the study overall: Whether acute or convalescent, the COVID-19 samples came from the United States, Italy and Spain.

In the source study's methods: Amplification with reference gene primers provided the estimates of nucleated cell counts. Only in-frame clones appear in the TCRdb table, and some are missing; sequencing was by immunoSEQ multiplex PCR. For V, J and clone size, that table is used; D and trimming come from the DNA. The data show about 190,000 clones, over 70% seen once. Trimming cost V 5 bases and J 4 bases, with 14 bases left between them. The CDR3 has 14 residues. CDR1 is LGHNT and CDR2 is FRNRAP in the germline V gene. The specimen was peripheral blood. This chain uses TRBV12-5 with TRBJ1-1; D perhaps matches TRBD1 (6 bases). The source of this sequence is a man aged 50 to 59 with active or convalescent COVID-19. CDR3 in DNA: TGTGCTAGTGGTCCCGAGGGGGGGATCACTGAAGCTTTCTTT. Translating it yields CASGPEGGITEAFF.